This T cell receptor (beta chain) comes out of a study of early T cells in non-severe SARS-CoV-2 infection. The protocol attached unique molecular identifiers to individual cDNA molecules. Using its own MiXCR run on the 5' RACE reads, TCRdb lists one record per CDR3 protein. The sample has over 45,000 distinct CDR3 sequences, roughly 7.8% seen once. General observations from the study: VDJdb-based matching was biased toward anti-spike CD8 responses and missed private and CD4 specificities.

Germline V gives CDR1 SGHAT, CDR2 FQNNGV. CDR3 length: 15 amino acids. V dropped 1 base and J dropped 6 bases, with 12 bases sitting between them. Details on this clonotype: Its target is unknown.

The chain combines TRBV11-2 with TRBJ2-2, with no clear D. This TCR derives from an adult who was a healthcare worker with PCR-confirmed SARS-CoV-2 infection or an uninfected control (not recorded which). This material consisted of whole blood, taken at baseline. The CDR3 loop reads CASSLVQGRAGELFF. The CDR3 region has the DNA TGTGCCAGCAGCTTAGTTCAAGGGCGTGCCGGGGAGCTGTTTTTT.